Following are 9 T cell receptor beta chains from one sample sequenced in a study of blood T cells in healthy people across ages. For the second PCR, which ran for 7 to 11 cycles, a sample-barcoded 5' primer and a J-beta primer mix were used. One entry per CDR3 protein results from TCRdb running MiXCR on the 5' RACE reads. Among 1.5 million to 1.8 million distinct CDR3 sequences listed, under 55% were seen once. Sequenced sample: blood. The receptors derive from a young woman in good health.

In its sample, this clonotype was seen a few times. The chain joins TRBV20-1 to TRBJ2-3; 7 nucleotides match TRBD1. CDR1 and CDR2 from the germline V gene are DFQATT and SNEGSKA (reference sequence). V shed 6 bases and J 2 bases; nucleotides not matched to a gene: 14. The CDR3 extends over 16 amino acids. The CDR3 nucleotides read TGCAGTGCCCGGGGAACAGGGGCCCTTTACACAGATACGCAGTATTTT. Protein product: CSARGTGALYTDTQYF.

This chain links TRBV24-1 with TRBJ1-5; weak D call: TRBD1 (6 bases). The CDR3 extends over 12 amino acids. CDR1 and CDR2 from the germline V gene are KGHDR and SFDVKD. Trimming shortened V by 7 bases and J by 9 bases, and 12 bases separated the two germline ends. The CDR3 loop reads CATSLLDRPQHF. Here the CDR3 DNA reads TGTGCCACCAGCTTACTGGACAGGCCCCAGCATTTT.

The CDR3: CSARGGTGSSYEQYF. The DNA for the CDR3 is TGCAGTGCTAGGGGGGGGACAGGGAGCTCCTACGAGCAGTACTTC. The chain is built from TRBV20-1 and TRBJ2-7, with 9 bases fitting TRBD1. The V gene end was trimmed by 3 bases and the J gene end by 0 bases; junction bases not matched to a gene: 6. The germline CDR1 and CDR2 sequences are DFQATT and SNEGSKA (reference sequence). The CDR3 is 15 amino acids.

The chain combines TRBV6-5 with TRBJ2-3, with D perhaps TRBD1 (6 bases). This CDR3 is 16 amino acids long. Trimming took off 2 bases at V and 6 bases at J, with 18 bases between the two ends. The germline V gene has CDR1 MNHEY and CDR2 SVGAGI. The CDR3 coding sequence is TGTGCCAGCAGTTACACTCCGGCACAGGGCCTCGATACGCAGTATTTT. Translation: CASSYTPAQGLDTQYF.

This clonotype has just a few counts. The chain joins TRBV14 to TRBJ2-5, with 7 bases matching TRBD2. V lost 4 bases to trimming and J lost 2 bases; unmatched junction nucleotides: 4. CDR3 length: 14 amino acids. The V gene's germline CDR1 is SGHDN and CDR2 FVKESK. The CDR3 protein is CASSPWTRQETQYF. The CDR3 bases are TGTGCCAGCAGCCCTTGGACTAGACAAGAGACCCAGTACTTC.

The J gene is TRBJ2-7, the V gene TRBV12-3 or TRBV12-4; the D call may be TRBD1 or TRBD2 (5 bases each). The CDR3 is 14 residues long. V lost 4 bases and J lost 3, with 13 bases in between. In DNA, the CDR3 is TGTGCCAGCAGTTCCCGGGACCGAATCTACGAGCAGTACTTC. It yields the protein CASSSRDRIYEQYF.

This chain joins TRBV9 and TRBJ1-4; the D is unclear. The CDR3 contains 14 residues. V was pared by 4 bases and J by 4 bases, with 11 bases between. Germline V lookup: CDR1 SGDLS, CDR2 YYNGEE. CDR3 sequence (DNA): TGTGCCAGCAGCCCGAACTGGGGTAATGAAAAACTGTTTTTT. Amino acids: CASSPNWGNEKLFF.

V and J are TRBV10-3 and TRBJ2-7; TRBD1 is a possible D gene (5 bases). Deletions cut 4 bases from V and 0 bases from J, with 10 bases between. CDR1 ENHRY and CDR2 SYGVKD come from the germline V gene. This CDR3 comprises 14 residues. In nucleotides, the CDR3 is TGTGCCATCAGTGTACAGGCGCACTCCTACGAGCAGTACTTC. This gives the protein CAISVQAHSYEQYF.

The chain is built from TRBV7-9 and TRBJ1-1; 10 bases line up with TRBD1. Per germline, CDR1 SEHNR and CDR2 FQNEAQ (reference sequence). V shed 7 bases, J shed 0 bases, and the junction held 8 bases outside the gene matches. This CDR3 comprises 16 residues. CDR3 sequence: CASNYPGQGLNTEAFF. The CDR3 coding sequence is TGTGCCAGCAACTACCCGGGACAGGGGTTGAACACTGAAGCTTTCTTT. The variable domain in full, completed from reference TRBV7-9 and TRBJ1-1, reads DTGVSQNPRHKITKRGQNVTFRCDPISEHNRLYWYRQTLGQGPEFLTYFQNEAQLEKSRLLSDRFSAERPKGSFSTLEIQRTEQGDSAMYLCASNYPGQGLNTEAFFGQGTRLTVV.